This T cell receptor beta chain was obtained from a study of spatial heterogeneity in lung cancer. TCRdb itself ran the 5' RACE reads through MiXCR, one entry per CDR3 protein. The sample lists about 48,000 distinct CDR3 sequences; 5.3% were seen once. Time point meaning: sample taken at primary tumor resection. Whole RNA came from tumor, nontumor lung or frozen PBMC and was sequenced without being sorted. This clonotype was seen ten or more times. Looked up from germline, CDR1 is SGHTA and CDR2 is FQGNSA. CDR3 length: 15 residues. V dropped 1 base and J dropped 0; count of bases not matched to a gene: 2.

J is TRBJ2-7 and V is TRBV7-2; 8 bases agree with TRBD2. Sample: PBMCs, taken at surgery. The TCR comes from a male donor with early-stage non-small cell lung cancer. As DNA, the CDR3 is TGTGCCAGCAGCTTAGAACTAGCGGCCTCCTACGAGCAGTACTTC. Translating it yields CASSLELAASYEQYF. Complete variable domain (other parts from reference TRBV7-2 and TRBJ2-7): GAGVSQSPSNKVTEKGKDVELRCDPISGHTALYWYRQSLGQGLEFLIYFQGNSAPDKSGLPSDRFSAERTGGSVSTLTIQRTQQEDSAVYLCASSLELAASYEQYFGPGTRLTVT.